The clone carrying this T cell receptor (beta chain) was detected only a few times. Its antigen is currently unknown. This specimen comes from a study of human T cells and chemical hapten exposure. Study at large: Mainly, slight library volume differences in the pool made TCR yields vary. Broader study findings: No shift was seen in TCRs above 1 in 1000 frequency with DPC sensitization.

The study extracted total RNA from unfractionated whole blood. Germline CDR1 is DFQATT and CDR2 is SNEGSKA (reference sequence). V dropped 3 bases and J dropped 3 bases, with 12 bases sitting between them. This CDR3 has 14 amino acids. The library put unique molecular identifiers onto individual cDNA molecules. MiXCR, run by TCRdb on the 5' RACE reads, gives a single entry per CDR3 protein. The sample has about 80,000 distinct CDR3 sequences, roughly 7.7% seen once. The chain joins TRBV20-1 to TRBJ1-5; D unclear. This clonotype originated in a male donor in good health. CDR3 sequence: CSASGPDYNQPQHF. Here the CDR3 DNA reads TGCAGTGCTAGCGGCCCGGACTACAATCAGCCCCAGCATTTT.